The T cell receptor (beta chain) under discussion was sequenced for a study of T cell clusters in autoimmune cytopenias. Across the whole study: A median of about 49,000 TRB reads per sample yielded a median roughly 2,300 distinct clonotypes.

CDR1 and CDR2 from the germline V gene are LNHNV and YYDKDF (reference sequence). The CDR3 contains 15 residues. TRB amplification used roughly 250 ng of peripheral blood genomic DNA. TRB rearrangements were amplified by touch-down multiplex PCR with mixed TRB-A/B primers. TCRdb reworked the multiplex PCR reads into one entry per CDR3 protein, no DNA. Its listing shows roughly 5,000 distinct CDR3 sequences. The sample also formed part of further work on T cell repertoires in aging, cancer and after chemotherapy. That investigation notes: Rebound thymic output was suggested by rising median generation probability during chemotherapy in each cancer cohort.

Sequenced material: peripheral blood. This clonotype originated in a human donor in good health. The chain employs TRBV15 and TRBJ2-3. The CDR3 is CATSRPHPYRDTQYF. Combining the CDR3 with reference TRBV15 and TRBJ2-3 gives the whole variable domain DAMVIQNPRYQVTQFGKPVTLSCSQTLNHNVMYWYQQKSSQAPKLLFHYYDKDFNNEADTPDNFQSRRPNTSFCFLDIRSPGLGDTAMYLCATSRPHPYRDTQYFGPGTRLTVL.